The TCR beta chain under discussion was sequenced for a study of cytomegalovirus exposure and HLA in healthy donors. Overall study results and limits: Rarity marked most TCR sequences, yet some public TCRs occurred in many donors. Serostatus for CMV was the only available immune exposure information. A link between a missense DCLRE1C variant and TCR beta V- and J-gene trimming emerged from a later analysis.

PCR involved 60 Vbeta and 13 Jbeta primers. Assay: immunoSEQ multiplex PCR; the TCRdb copy retains only in-frame clones and omits some. The listing records some 34,000 clones. CDR1 and CDR2 from the germline V gene are MRHNA and SNTAGT. The length of the CDR3 is 14 residues. The V end was cut by 3 bases, the J end by 2 bases, with 10 bases between. As regards this clone: The antigen is unknown.

The sample was PBMCs. This sequence joins TRBV6-4 and TRBJ1-2, with D hard to call. The receptor's source is a woman between 35 and 50 years old in good health and CMV-seropositive. CDR3 protein: CASSEGPGNYGYTF. In DNA, the CDR3 is TGTGCCAGCAGTGAGGGCCCGGGAAACTATGGCTACACCTTC.